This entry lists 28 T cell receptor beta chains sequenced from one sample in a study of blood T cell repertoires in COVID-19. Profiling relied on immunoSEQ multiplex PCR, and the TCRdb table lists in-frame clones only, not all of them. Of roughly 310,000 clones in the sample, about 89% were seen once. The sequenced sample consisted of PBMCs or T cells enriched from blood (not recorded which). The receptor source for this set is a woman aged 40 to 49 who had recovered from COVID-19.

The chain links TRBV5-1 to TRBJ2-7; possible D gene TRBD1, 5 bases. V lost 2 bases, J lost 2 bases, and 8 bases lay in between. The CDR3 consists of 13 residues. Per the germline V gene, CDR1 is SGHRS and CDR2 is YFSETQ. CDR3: CASSFRVAYEQYF. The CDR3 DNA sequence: TGCGCCAGCAGCTTCAGGGTTGCCTACGAGCAGTACTTC. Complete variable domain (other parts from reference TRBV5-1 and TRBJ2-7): KAGVTQTPRYLIKTRGQQVTLSCSPISGHRSVSWYQQTPGQGLQFLFEYFSETQRNKGNFPGRFSGRQFSNSRSEMNVSTLELGDSALYLCASSFRVAYEQYFGPGTRLTVT.

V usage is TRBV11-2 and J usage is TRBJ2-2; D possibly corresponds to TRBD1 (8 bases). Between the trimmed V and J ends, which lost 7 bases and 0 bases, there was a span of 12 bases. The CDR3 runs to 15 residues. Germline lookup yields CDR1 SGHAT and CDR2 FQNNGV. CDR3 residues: CASKRDRSNTGELFF. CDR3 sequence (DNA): TGTGCCAGCAAGCGGGACAGGTCGAACACCGGGGAGCTGTTTTTT.

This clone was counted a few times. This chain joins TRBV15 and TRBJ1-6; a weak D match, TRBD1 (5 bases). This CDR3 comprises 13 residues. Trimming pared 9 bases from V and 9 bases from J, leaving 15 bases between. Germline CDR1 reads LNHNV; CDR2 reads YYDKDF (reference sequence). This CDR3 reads CATGLFPGSPLHF. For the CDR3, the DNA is TGTGCCACGGGGCTTTTCCCGGGTTCACCCCTCCACTTT.

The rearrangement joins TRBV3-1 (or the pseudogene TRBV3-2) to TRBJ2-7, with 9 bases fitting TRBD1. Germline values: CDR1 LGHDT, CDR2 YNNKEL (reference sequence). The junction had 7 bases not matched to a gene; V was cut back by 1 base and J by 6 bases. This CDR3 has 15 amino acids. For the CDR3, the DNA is TGTGCCAGCAGCCAAGCACGACAGGGGGAGGGCGAGCAGTACTTC. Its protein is CASSQARQGEGEQYF.

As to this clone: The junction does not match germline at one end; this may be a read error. The CDR3 coding sequence is TGTGCCAGCAACTTAGGTAGCGGTGCCTACGAGCAGTACTTC. It translates to CASNLGSGAYEQYF. The chain links TRBV7-2 to TRBJ2-7, with D perhaps TRBD2 (6 bases). CDR3 length equals 14 residues. Germline values: CDR1 SGHTA, CDR2 FQGNSA.

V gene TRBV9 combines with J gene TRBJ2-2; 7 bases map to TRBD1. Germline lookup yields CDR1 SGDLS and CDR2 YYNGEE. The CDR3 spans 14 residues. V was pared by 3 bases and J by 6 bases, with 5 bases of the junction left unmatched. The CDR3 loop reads CASSAGTVAGELFF. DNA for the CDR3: TGTGCCAGCAGCGCTGGGACAGTCGCCGGGGAGCTGTTTTTT.

CDR3 coding DNA: TGTGCCAGCAGCTTGGTTGGCATTAGCGGGAGTATAAATGAGCAGTTCTTC. Translation gives CASSLVGISGSINEQFF. This chain links TRBV5-8 with TRBJ2-1, with 9 bases fitting TRBD2. There are 17 residues in the CDR3. The trim removed 0 bases at V and 7 bases at J, leaving 11 bases unmatched. Germline-derived CDR1 and CDR2 are SGHTS and YDEGEE. The variable domain in full, with the rest retrieved from reference TRBV5-8 and TRBJ2-1, is EAGVTQSPTHLIKTRGQQATLRCSPISGHTSVYWYQQALGLGLQFLLWYDEGEERNRGNFPPRFSGRQFPNYSSELNVNALELEDSALYLCASSLVGISGSINEQFFGPGTRLTVL.

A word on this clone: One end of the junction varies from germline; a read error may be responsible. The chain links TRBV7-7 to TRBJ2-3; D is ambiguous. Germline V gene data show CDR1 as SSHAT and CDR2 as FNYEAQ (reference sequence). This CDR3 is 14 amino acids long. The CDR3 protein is CASSLAGGHDTQYF. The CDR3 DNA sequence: TGTGCTAGCAGCTTAGCAGGCGGTCACGATACGCAGTATTTT.

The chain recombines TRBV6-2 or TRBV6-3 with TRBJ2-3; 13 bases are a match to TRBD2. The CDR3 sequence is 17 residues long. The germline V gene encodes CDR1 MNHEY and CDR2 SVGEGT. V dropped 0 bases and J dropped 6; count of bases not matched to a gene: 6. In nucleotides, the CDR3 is TGTGCCAGCAGTTACTCAACTAGCGGGGGGGCCACGGATACGCAGTATTTT. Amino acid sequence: CASSYSTSGGATDTQYF.

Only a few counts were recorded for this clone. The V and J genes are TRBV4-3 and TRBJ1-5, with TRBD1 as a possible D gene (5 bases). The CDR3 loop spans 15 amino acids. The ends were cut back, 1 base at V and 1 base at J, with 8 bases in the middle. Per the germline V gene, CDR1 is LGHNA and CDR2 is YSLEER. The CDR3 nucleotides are TGCGCCAGCAGCCAAGGCAGGGTAAGCAATCAGCCCCAGCATTTT. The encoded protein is CASSQGRVSNQPQHF.

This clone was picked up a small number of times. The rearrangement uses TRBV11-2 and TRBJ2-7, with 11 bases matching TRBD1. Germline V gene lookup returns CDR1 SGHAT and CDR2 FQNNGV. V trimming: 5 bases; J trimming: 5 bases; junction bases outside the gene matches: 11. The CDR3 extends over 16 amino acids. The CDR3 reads CASSPQPGQGVHEQYF. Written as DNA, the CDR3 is TGTGCCAGCAGCCCCCAACCGGGACAGGGGGTCCACGAGCAGTACTTC.

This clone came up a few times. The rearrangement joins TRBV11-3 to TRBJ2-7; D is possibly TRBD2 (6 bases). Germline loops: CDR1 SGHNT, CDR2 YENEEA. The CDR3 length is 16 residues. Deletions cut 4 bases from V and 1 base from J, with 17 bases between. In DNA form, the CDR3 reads TGTGCCAGCAGCTCCACTAGCCTCACATTGTCCTACGAGCAGTACTTC. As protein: CASSSTSLTLSYEQYF.

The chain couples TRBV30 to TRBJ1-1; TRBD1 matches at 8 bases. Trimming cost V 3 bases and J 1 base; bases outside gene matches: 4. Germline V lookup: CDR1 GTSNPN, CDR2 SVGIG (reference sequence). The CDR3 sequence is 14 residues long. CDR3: CAWSPGQGNTEAFF. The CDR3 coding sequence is TGTGCCTGGAGCCCCGGACAGGGGAACACTGAAGCTTTCTTT.

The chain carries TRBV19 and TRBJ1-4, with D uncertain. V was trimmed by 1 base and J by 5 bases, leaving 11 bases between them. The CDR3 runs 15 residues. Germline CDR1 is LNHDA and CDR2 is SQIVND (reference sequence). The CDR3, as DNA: TGTGCCAGTAGTATAGTAGGAGAGCCCAATGAAAAACTGTTTTTT. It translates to CASSIVGEPNEKLFF.

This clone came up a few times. CDR3 in amino acids: CASSLGTSGAYNEQFF. In nucleotides, the CDR3 is TGTGCCAGCAGCTTAGGGACTAGCGGGGCCTACAATGAGCAGTTCTTC. The V call is TRBV11-3, the J call TRBJ2-1; 12 bases agree with TRBD2. The length of the CDR3 is 16 residues. Germline CDR1 reads SGHNT; CDR2 reads YENEEA. After removal of 1 base from V and 2 bases from J, the junction contained 0 bases not matched to a gene.

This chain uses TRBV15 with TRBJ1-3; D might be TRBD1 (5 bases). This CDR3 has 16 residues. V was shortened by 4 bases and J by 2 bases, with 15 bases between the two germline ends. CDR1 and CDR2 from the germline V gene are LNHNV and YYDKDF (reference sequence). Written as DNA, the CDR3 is TGTGCCACCAGCATGATGCGTGGGGCAACTGGAAACACCATATATTTT. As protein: CATSMMRGATGNTIYF.

The CDR3 is CASSADRGYEQYF. The CDR3 DNA follows: TGTGCCAGCAGCGCCGACAGGGGCTACGAGCAGTACTTC. V usage is TRBV7-3 and J usage is TRBJ2-7; 8 bases align to TRBD1. The germline V gene has CDR1 SGHTA and CDR2 FQGTGA. The junction had 3 bases not matched to a gene; V was cut back by 5 bases and J by 3 bases. The CDR3 runs to 13 residues.

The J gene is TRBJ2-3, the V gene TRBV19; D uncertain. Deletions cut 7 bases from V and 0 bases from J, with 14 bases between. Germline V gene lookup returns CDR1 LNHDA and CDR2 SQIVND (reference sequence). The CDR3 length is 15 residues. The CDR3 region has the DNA TGTGCCAGTAAGGTCGCGGTTACTAGCACAGATACGCAGTATTTT. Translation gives CASKVAVTSTDTQYF.

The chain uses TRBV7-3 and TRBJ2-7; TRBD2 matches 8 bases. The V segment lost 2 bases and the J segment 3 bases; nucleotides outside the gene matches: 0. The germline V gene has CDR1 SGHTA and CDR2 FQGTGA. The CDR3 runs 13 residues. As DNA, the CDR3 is TGTGCCAGCAGCTTACTAGCGGGCTACGAGCAGTACTTC. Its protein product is CASSLLAGYEQYF.

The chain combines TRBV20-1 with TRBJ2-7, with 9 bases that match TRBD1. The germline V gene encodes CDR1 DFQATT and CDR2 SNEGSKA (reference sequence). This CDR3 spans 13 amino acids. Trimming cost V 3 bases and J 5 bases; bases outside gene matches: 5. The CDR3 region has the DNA TGCAGTGCTAGTTTGGACAGGGGTGACGAGCAGTACTTC. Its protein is CSASLDRGDEQYF.

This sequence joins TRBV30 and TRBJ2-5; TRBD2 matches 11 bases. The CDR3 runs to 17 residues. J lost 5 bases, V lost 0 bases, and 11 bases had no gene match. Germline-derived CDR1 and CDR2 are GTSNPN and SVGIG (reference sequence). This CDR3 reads CAWSVRVTSGGWETQYF. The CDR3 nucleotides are TGTGCCTGGAGTGTACGAGTCACTAGCGGGGGATGGGAGACCCAGTACTTC.

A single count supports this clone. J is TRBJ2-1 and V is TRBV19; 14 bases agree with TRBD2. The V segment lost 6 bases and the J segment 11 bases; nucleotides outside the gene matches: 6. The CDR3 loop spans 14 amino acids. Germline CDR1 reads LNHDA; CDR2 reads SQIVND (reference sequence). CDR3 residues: CASRGTSGRSKQFF. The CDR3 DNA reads TGTGCCAGTAGGGGGACTAGCGGGAGAAGTAAGCAGTTCTTC.

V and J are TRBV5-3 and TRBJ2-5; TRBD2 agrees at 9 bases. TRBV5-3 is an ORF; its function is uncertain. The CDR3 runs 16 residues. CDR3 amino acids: CALAWAAGGPWQSQYF. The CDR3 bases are TGTGCTTTAGCTTGGGCAGCGGGGGGTCCGTGGCAGAGCCAGTACTTC.

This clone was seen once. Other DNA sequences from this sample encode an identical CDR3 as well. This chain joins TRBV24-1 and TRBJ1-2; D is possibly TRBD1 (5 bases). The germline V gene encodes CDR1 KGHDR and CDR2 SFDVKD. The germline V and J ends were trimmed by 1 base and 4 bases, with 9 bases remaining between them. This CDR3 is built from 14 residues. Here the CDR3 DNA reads TGTGCCACCAGTGATTTAGGCCAGGGCTATGGCTACACCTTC. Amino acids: CATSDLGQGYGYTF.

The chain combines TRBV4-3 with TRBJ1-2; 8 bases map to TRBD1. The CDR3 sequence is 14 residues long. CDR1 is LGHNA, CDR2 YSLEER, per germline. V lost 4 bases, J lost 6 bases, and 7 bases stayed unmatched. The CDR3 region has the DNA TGCGCCAGCAGCCCCGGACAGGGAAGGAATGGCTACACCTTC. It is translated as CASSPGQGRNGYTF.

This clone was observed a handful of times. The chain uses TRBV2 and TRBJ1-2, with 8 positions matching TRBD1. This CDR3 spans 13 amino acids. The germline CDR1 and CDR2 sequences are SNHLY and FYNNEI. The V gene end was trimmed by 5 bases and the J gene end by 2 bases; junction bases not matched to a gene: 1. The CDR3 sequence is CASSRTGNYGYTF. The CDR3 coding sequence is TGTGCCAGCAGTCGGACAGGGAACTATGGCTACACCTTC.

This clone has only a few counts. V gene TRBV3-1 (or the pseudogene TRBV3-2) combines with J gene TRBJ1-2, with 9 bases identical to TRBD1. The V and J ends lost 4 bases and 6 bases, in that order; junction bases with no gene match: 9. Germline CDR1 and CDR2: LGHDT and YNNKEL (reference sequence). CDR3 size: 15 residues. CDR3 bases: TGTGCCAGCAGCCTTCAACAGGGACAGGGAGATGGCTACACCTTC. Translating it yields CASSLQQGQGDGYTF.

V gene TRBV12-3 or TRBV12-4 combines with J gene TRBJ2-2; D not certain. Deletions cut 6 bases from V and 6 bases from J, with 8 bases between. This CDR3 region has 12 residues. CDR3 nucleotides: TGTGCCAGCAGCCCCTCTGCCGGGGAGCTGTTTTTT. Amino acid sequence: CASSPSAGELFF.